A selection of T cell receptor beta chains follows, all from one sample in a study of T cell repertoires in cytomegalovirus infection. TCRdb used MiXCR to reprocess the reads, holding one entry per CDR3 protein. The sample gives roughly 760,000 distinct CDR3 sequences, 35% to 40% of which show up once; under 3% is in the top ten. The specimen sequenced was PBMCs. Receptors were obtained from a human donor in good health (CMV status not recorded). Some clones in this sample may be carry-over from other donors' samples. CDR3s include the opening cysteine and the closing phenylalanine or tryptophan.

v_call	j_call	cdr3_aa
TRBV5-4	TRBJ2-3	CASSLGGGRLNTDTQYF
TRBV29-1	TRBJ1-2	CSVAPGTEAYGYTF
TRBV6-1	TRBJ2-1	CASILRGSSYNEQFF
TRBV28	TRBJ2-3	CASMSLTDTQYF
TRBV28	TRBJ1-4	CASIPDSPNEKLFF
TRBV11-2	TRBJ2-3	CASSFDGAVGPDTQYF
TRBV28	TRBJ2-5	CASSLGKFRDRGQETQYF
TRBV12-3/TRBV12-4	TRBJ1-2	CASSPRGRYYGYTF
TRBV28	TRBJ1-2	CASSLESSGYTF
TRBV5-1	TRBJ2-1	CASGPEADMFYEQFF
TRBV20-1	TRBJ2-1	CSASTSGRGLRSHYEQFF
TRBV14	TRBJ1-6	CASSQEKGRSRNSPLHF
TRBV10-3	TRBJ2-3	CAISESASGGTDTQYF
TRBV20-1	TRBJ2-7	CSARDGGQVSYEQYF